These T cell receptor beta chains were read from a single sample in a study of molecular identifiers for immune sequencing clone quantification. Via MiXCR, TCRdb re-called the PCR reads, giving one row per CDR3 protein. The data show approximately 500,000 distinct CDR3 sequences, with over 20% seen just once and about 0.8% held by the top ten. Sequencing was performed on naive CD8+ T cells from blood, with Jurkat cell RNA spiked in. All receptors derive from a human donor in good health. Some libraries in this study had Jurkat cell RNA spiked in. CDR3s include the opening cysteine and the closing phenylalanine or tryptophan. A D gene is named only where the DNA matches it firmly. Clone sizes are given selectively: once, few, many, or a class where the clone is expanded.

abundance	v_gene	d_gene	j_gene	CDR3aa	CDR3nt
few	TRBV11-2	TRBD2	TRBJ2-3	CASSFPGTSDTDTQYF	TGTGCCAGCAGCTTTCCCGGGACTAGCGACACAGATACGCAGTATTTT
-	TRBV15	-	TRBJ2-7	CATSVSASSYERYF	TGTGCCACCAGCGTATCAGCCAGCTCCTACGAGCGGTACTTC
few	TRBV19	-	TRBJ2-7	CASSLTDLYEQYF	TGTGCCAGTAGTCTCACAGACCTGTACGAGCAGTACTTC
-	TRBV9	-	TRBJ1-2	CASSGLYYGYTF	TGTGCCAGCAGCGGACTATACTATGGCTACACCTTC
-	TRBV14	TRBD1	TRBJ1-6	CASSPRRGDRDNSPLHF	TGTGCCAGCAGCCCGCGGAGGGGGGACAGGGATAATTCACCCCTCCACTTT
many	TRBV13	-	TRBJ2-7	CASSLGTSRDNSYEQYF	TGTGCCAGCAGCTTGGGGACGAGCCGGGACAACTCCTACGAGCAGTACTTC
many	TRBV9	TRBD2	TRBJ2-3	CASSPKTLRGSTDTQYF	TGTGCCAGCAGCCCTAAGACTTTGCGGGGGAGCACAGATACGCAGTATTTT
-	TRBV20-1	-	TRBJ1-5	CSAGFYDQPQHF	TGCAGTGCTGGGTTTTATGATCAGCCCCAGCATTTT
few	TRBV7-9	-	TRBJ2-3	CASSLAPYISTDTQYF	TGTGCCAGCAGCTTAGCCCCCTACATTAGCACAGATACGCAGTATTTT
-	TRBV7-9	-	TRBJ2-2	CASSPWATNTGELFF	TGTGCCAGCAGTCCTTGGGCCACGAACACCGGGGAGCTGTTTTTT